These T cell receptor beta chains were read from a single sample in a study of cytomegalovirus exposure and HLA in healthy donors. The method was immunoSEQ multiplex PCR; TCRdb's version includes in-frame clones alone and lacks a portion of them. The data show approximately 180,000 clones, about 75% seen once. Source material: PBMCs. These receptor sequences come from a man aged 35 to 55 in good health and CMV-seropositive. Both conserved end residues are part of each CDR3. The order of the fields is J gene, V gene, D gene, clone size, CDR3 DNA, CDR3 protein. The D gene is left open where the match is weak. Rows give clone size only sometimes, using once, few, many, or a class for an expanded clone.

J gene: TRBJ1-1; V gene: TRBV7-9; D gene: -; clone size: -; CDR3 DNA: TGTGCCAGCAGCTTCCGGTCCGCTGAAGCTTTCTTT; CDR3 protein: CASSFRSAEAFF
J gene: TRBJ2-7; V gene: TRBV7-2; D gene: -; clone size: -; CDR3 DNA: TGTGCCAGCAGCCGCTCAGGGGGGATTGGATACGAGCAGTACTTC; CDR3 protein: CASSRSGGIGYEQYF
J gene: TRBJ2-3; V gene: TRBV29-1; D gene: TRBD1; clone size: -; CDR3 DNA: TGCAGCGCAACCGGGACAGGGGGAGTCGGGGATACGCAGTATTTT; CDR3 protein: CSATGTGGVGDTQYF
J gene: TRBJ2-7; V gene: TRBV10-1; D gene: TRBD1; clone size: -; CDR3 DNA: TGCGCCAGCAGTGAGGGGACAGGGTTTTACGAGCAGTACTTC; CDR3 protein: CASSEGTGFYEQYF
J gene: TRBJ2-2; V gene: TRBV25-1; D gene: TRBD1; clone size: -; CDR3 DNA: TGTGCCAGCAGTACGACAGGGAGTGGCGGGGAGCTGTTTTTT; CDR3 protein: CASSTTGSGGELFF
J gene: TRBJ1-2; V gene: TRBV10-1; D gene: TRBD1; clone size: -; CDR3 DNA: TGCGCCAGCAGTTCTCGACAGGGCGCCGGCTACACCTTC; CDR3 protein: CASSSRQGAGYTF
J gene: TRBJ2-7; V gene: TRBV28; D gene: -; clone size: -; CDR3 DNA: TGTGCCAGCATTGATCGCCGGGTGGACTCCTACGAGCAGTACTTC; CDR3 protein: CASIDRRVDSYEQYF
J gene: TRBJ1-1; V gene: TRBV29-1; D gene: TRBD1; clone size: -; CDR3 DNA: TGCAGCGCCACGAGCGGACAGGGGCGTACTGAAGCTTTCTTT; CDR3 protein: CSATSGQGRTEAFF
J gene: TRBJ2-3; V gene: TRBV5-6; D gene: -; clone size: -; CDR3 DNA: TGTGCCAGCAGCTTCAGGGGATCGGGTTTCACAGATACGCAGTATTTT; CDR3 protein: CASSFRGSGFTDTQYF
J gene: TRBJ2-1; V gene: TRBV7-6; D gene: TRBD2; clone size: -; CDR3 DNA: TGTGCCAGCAGCTCAAGACTAGCGGGGAGCGAGCAGTTCTTC; CDR3 protein: CASSSRLAGSEQFF
J gene: TRBJ2-5; V gene: TRBV25-1; D gene: TRBD1; clone size: -; CDR3 DNA: TGTGCCAGCAGACAGGGGAGAGAGACCCAGTACTTC; CDR3 protein: CASRQGRETQYF
J gene: TRBJ2-7; V gene: TRBV4-1; D gene: -; clone size: once; CDR3 DNA: TGCGCCAGCAGCCGAATACTAGCTTCGGCCGAGCAGTACTTC; CDR3 protein: CASSRILASAEQYF
J gene: TRBJ2-1; V gene: TRBV4-2; D gene: TRBD2; clone size: -; CDR3 DNA: TGTGCCAGCAGCCAAGAATGGGGGACTAGCGGGAGAGATGAGCAGTTCTTC; CDR3 protein: CASSQEWGTSGRDEQFF
J gene: TRBJ1-4; V gene: TRBV13; D gene: TRBD1; clone size: -; CDR3 DNA: TGTGCCAGCAGCTTATCCAGGGGGCAGGAAAAACTGTTTTTT; CDR3 protein: CASSLSRGQEKLFF
J gene: TRBJ2-3; V gene: TRBV6-5; D gene: -; clone size: -; CDR3 DNA: TGTGCCAGCAGTTACAAACTAGCAAGTGATACGCAGTATTTT; CDR3 protein: CASSYKLASDTQYF
J gene: TRBJ1-1; V gene: TRBV5-4; D gene: TRBD1; clone size: -; CDR3 DNA: TGTGCCAGCAGCCCCGACAGGGACACTGAAGCTTTCTTT; CDR3 protein: CASSPDRDTEAFF
J gene: TRBJ2-1; V gene: TRBV5-1; D gene: -; clone size: -; CDR3 DNA: TGCGCCAGCAGAACGCGGAACGCCAATGAGCAGTTCTTC; CDR3 protein: CASRTRNANEQFF
J gene: TRBJ2-3; V gene: TRBV6-1; D gene: -; clone size: -; CDR3 DNA: TGTGCCAGCAGCCTAAACAGGGCAGGCACAGATACGCAGTATTTT; CDR3 protein: CASSLNRAGTDTQYF
J gene: TRBJ2-7; V gene: TRBV6-1; D gene: -; clone size: few; CDR3 DNA: TGTGCCAGCAGTGGGGACAACCACTACGAGCAGTACTTC; CDR3 protein: CASSGDNHYEQYF
J gene: TRBJ1-1; V gene: TRBV20-1; D gene: TRBD1; clone size: -; CDR3 DNA: TGCAGTGCTCGGGACAGGGCTGAAGCTTTCTTT; CDR3 protein: CSARDRAEAFF
J gene: TRBJ2-6; V gene: TRBV5-4; D gene: -; clone size: -; CDR3 DNA: TGTGCCAGCAGCTTGTATGGGAGCTCTGGGGCCAACGTCCTGACTTTC; CDR3 protein: CASSLYGSSGANVLTF
J gene: TRBJ2-7; V gene: TRBV29-1; D gene: TRBD2; clone size: few; CDR3 DNA: TGCAGCGGCTCGGGACTAGCGGGAGGCGAGCAGTACTTC; CDR3 protein: CSGSGLAGGEQYF
J gene: TRBJ1-3; V gene: TRBV13; D gene: -; clone size: few; CDR3 DNA: TGTGCCAGCAGCCGCCAGACCACAGATTACTCTGGAAACACCATATATTTT; CDR3 protein: CASSRQTTDYSGNTIYF
J gene: TRBJ2-6; V gene: TRBV19; D gene: -; clone size: -; CDR3 DNA: TGTGCCAGTGTAAGTCACGGACATGAAGGTTTTGGGGCCAACGGCCTGACTTTC; CDR3 protein: CASVSHGHEGFGANGLTF
J gene: TRBJ2-1; V gene: TRBV28; D gene: TRBD2; clone size: -; CDR3 DNA: TGTGCCATCACGGGAGGGACACACAATGAGCAGTTCTTC; CDR3 protein: CAITGGTHNEQFF
J gene: TRBJ2-7; V gene: TRBV10-3; D gene: TRBD2; clone size: -; CDR3 DNA: TGTGCCACCGGAATAGGACTAGCGGCGACCTACGAGCAGTACTTC; CDR3 protein: CATGIGLAATYEQYF
J gene: TRBJ2-1; V gene: TRBV7-3; D gene: -; clone size: few; CDR3 DNA: TGTGCCAGCAGCTTAGGTGGGACAATCAATGAGCAGTTCTTC; CDR3 protein: CASSLGGTINEQFF
J gene: TRBJ2-1; V gene: TRBV21-1; D gene: -; clone size: once; CDR3 DNA: TGTGCCAGCAGCAAGGGGACGCGGGGGGAACTAGCGGGAAGTGAGCAGTTCTTC; CDR3 protein: CASSKGTRGELAGSEQFF
J gene: TRBJ2-1; V gene: TRBV7-7; D gene: TRBD2; clone size: few; CDR3 DNA: TGTGCTAGCAGCTTAGCGCGGACTAGCAATGAGCAGTTCTTC; CDR3 protein: CASSLARTSNEQFF
J gene: TRBJ2-7; V gene: TRBV5-4; D gene: TRBD2; clone size: -; CDR3 DNA: TGTGCCAGCAGCTTTGCGGGAGCCTCCATGTACGAGCAGTACTTC; CDR3 protein: CASSFAGASMYEQYF
J gene: TRBJ1-6; V gene: TRBV7-9; D gene: -; clone size: -; CDR3 DNA: TGTGCCAGCAGCCCCAGGGTGCCCCTCCACTTT; CDR3 protein: CASSPRVPLHF
J gene: TRBJ2-3; V gene: TRBV19; D gene: -; clone size: -; CDR3 DNA: TGTGCCAGTAGTCAATACTCTAGCGCACTGAGCACAGATACGCAGTATTTT; CDR3 protein: CASSQYSSALSTDTQYF
J gene: TRBJ2-2; V gene: TRBV12-5; D gene: TRBD1; clone size: once; CDR3 DNA: TGTGCTAGTGGTTCAGACAGGGATACCGGGGAGCTGTTTTTT; CDR3 protein: CASGSDRDTGELFF
J gene: TRBJ2-3; V gene: TRBV27; D gene: TRBD2; clone size: -; CDR3 DNA: TGTGCCAGCAGTCTTAGCGGGAGAATAGATACGCAGTATTTT; CDR3 protein: CASSLSGRIDTQYF
J gene: TRBJ2-7; V gene: TRBV7-9; D gene: TRBD1; clone size: -; CDR3 DNA: TGTTCCAGCAGCCGTCGGGACAGCTCCTACGAGCAGTACTTC; CDR3 protein: CSSSRRDSSYEQYF
J gene: TRBJ2-3; V gene: TRBV5-5; D gene: -; clone size: few; CDR3 DNA: TGTGCCAGCAGCTTGGCCAGGGGCCGCCGAACTATGACTAACACAGATACGCAGTATTTT; CDR3 protein: CASSLARGRRTMTNTDTQYF
J gene: TRBJ2-2; V gene: TRBV30; D gene: -; clone size: -; CDR3 DNA: TGTGCCTGGAGTGTCCAGGGTCCCGGGGAGCTGTTTTTT; CDR3 protein: CAWSVQGPGELFF
J gene: TRBJ2-2; V gene: TRBV9; D gene: TRBD2; clone size: -; CDR3 DNA: TGCGCCAGCAGCGTAGGCAATAGCGGGAGAACAAGCACCGGGGAGCTGTTTTTT; CDR3 protein: CASSVGNSGRTSTGELFF
J gene: TRBJ1-5; V gene: TRBV6-1; D gene: TRBD1; clone size: few; CDR3 DNA: TGTGCCAGCAGCTCGGGACAGGGGCTTAATCAGCCCCAGCATTTT; CDR3 protein: CASSSGQGLNQPQHF
J gene: TRBJ1-5; V gene: TRBV29-1; D gene: TRBD1; clone size: -; CDR3 DNA: TGCAGCGTGGGAGGACAGGGTGGCAATCAGCCCCAGCATTTT; CDR3 protein: CSVGGQGGNQPQHF
J gene: TRBJ2-1; V gene: TRBV5-1; D gene: TRBD2; clone size: -; CDR3 DNA: TGCGCCAGCAGTCCAGGACTAGCGGGAGGGATGGGCAATGAGCAGTTCTTC; CDR3 protein: CASSPGLAGGMGNEQFF
J gene: TRBJ2-2; V gene: TRBV27; D gene: TRBD2; clone size: -; CDR3 DNA: TGTGCCAGCCGTCCGCGGGGGGATACGAACACCGGGGAGCTGTTTTTT; CDR3 protein: CASRPRGDTNTGELFF
J gene: TRBJ2-7; V gene: TRBV11-2; D gene: -; clone size: -; CDR3 DNA: TGTGCCAGCAGCCCGGGTTATTCCGAGCAGTACTTC; CDR3 protein: CASSPGYSEQYF
J gene: TRBJ2-5; V gene: TRBV7-6; D gene: TRBD1; clone size: -; CDR3 DNA: TGTGCCAGCAGCTTAAGCCCCCGGGTCGGGACAGGTCAAGAGACCCAGTACTTC; CDR3 protein: CASSLSPRVGTGQETQYF
J gene: TRBJ2-1; V gene: TRBV5-1; D gene: TRBD1; clone size: -; CDR3 DNA: TGCGCCAGCAGCATGAGGGGGCCGAGCTCCTACAATGAGCAGTTCTTC; CDR3 protein: CASSMRGPSSYNEQFF
J gene: TRBJ2-3; V gene: TRBV11-2; D gene: TRBD1; clone size: -; CDR3 DNA: TGTGCCAGCAGCCTGCTCCAGGGACAGTATACGCAGTATTTT; CDR3 protein: CASSLLQGQYTQYF
J gene: TRBJ2-7; V gene: TRBV10-3; D gene: -; clone size: -; CDR3 DNA: TGTGCCATCAGTGAAGCAGGGAACTCCTACGAGCAGTACTTC; CDR3 protein: CAISEAGNSYEQYF
J gene: TRBJ1-2; V gene: TRBV19; D gene: -; clone size: -; CDR3 DNA: TGTGCCAGTAGTATAGCACCCAGGCTCCACTATGGCTACACCTTC; CDR3 protein: CASSIAPRLHYGYTF
J gene: TRBJ1-3; V gene: TRBV19; D gene: -; clone size: -; CDR3 DNA: TGTGCCAGCCAAACACAAGTATCTGGAAACACCATATATTTT; CDR3 protein: CASQTQVSGNTIYF
J gene: TRBJ1-4; V gene: TRBV25-1; D gene: -; clone size: -; CDR3 DNA: TGTGCCAGCAGTGGAGGGCTCTCTAATGAAAAACTGTTTTTT; CDR3 protein: CASSGGLSNEKLFF
J gene: TRBJ1-3; V gene: TRBV10-3; D gene: -; clone size: -; CDR3 DNA: TGTGCCATCAGTGACCCCGGTCGGTCTGGAAACACCATATATTTT; CDR3 protein: CAISDPGRSGNTIYF
J gene: TRBJ2-3; V gene: TRBV19; D gene: TRBD2; clone size: -; CDR3 DNA: TGTGCCAGTAGGCCCTGGGCGGGAGGGCCGGTAGATACGCAGTATTTT; CDR3 protein: CASRPWAGGPVDTQYF
J gene: TRBJ1-3; V gene: TRBV14; D gene: TRBD1; clone size: -; CDR3 DNA: TGTGCCAGCAGCCAACAGGGGGCAGGTGGAAACACCATATATTTT; CDR3 protein: CASSQQGAGGNTIYF
J gene: TRBJ2-2; V gene: TRBV19; D gene: TRBD1; clone size: -; CDR3 DNA: TGTGCCAGTAGCGTGGGACAGGGGACCACCGGGGAGCTGTTTTTT; CDR3 protein: CASSVGQGTTGELFF
J gene: TRBJ1-3; V gene: TRBV7-2; D gene: TRBD1; clone size: -; CDR3 DNA: TGTGCCAGCAGCCTAGACAGGGGGCGGGTTGGAAACACCATATATTTT; CDR3 protein: CASSLDRGRVGNTIYF
J gene: TRBJ2-7; V gene: TRBV5-4; D gene: TRBD2; clone size: few; CDR3 DNA: TGTGCCAGCAGCTTAGCAAGCGGGAGAGTCTACGAGCAGTACTTC; CDR3 protein: CASSLASGRVYEQYF